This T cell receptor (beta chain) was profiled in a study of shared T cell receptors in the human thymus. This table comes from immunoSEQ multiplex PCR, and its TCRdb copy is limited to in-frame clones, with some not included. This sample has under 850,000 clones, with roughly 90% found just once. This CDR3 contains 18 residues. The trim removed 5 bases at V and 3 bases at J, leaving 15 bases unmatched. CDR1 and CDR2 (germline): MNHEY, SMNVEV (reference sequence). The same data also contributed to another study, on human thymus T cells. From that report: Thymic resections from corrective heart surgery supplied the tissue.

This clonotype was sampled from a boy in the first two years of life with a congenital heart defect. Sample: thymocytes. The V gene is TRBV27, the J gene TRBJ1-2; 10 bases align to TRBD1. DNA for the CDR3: TGTGCCAGCAGTCCTTATGCGGTCGGGACAGGGGAGGACTATGGCTACACCTTC. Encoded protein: CASSPYAVGTGEDYGYTF.